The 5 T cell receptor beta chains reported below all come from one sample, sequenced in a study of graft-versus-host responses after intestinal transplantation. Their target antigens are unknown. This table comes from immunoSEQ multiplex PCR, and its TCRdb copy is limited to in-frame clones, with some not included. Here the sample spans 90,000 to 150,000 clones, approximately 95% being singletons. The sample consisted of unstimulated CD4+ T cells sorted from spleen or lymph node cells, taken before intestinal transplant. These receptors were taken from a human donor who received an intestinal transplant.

CDR3 protein: CASSFWGARGGYTF. CDR3 DNA sequence: TGTGCCAGCAGTTTTTGGGGGGCACGCGGTGGCTACACCTTC. The chain combines TRBV28 with TRBJ1-2; weak D call: TRBD1 (6 bases). The CDR3 spans 14 residues. Germline values: CDR1 MDHEN, CDR2 SYDVKM. The ends were cut back, 3 bases at V and 7 bases at J, with 15 bases in the middle.

The chain's CDR3 is CASSPQGTIKTGELFF. In DNA form, the CDR3 reads TGTGCCAGCAGCCCGCAAGGGACTATAAAAACCGGGGAGCTGTTTTTT. The V call is TRBV9, the J call TRBJ2-2, with TRBD2 matching over 7 bases. The CDR3 consists of 16 residues. V lost 4 bases and J lost 5; bases outside the gene matches: 11. Per the germline V gene, CDR1 is SGDLS and CDR2 is YYNGEE.

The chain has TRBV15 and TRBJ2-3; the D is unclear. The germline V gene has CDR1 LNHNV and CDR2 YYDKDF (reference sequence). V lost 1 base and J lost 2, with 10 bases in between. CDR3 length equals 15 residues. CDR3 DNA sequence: TGTGCCACCAGCAGAGCTGGGCAGTACACAGATACGCAGTATTTT. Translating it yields CATSRAGQYTDTQYF. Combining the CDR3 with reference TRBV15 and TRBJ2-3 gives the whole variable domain DAMVIQNPRYQVTQFGKPVTLSCSQTLNHNVMYWYQQKSSQAPKLLFHYYDKDFNNEADTPDNFQSRRPNTSFCFLDIRSPGLGDTAMYLCATSRAGQYTDTQYFGPGTRLTVL.

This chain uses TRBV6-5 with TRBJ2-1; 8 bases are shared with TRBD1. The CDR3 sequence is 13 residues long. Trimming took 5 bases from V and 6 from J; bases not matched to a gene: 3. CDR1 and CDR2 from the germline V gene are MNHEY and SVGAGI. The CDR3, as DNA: TGTGCCAGCAGTGGAACAGGGGGCAATGAGCAGTTCTTC. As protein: CASSGTGGNEQFF.

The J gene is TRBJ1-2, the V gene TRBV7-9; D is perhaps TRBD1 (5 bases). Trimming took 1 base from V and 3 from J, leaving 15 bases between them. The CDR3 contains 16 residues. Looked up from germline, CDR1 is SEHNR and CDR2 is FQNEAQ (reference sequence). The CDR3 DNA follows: TGTGCCAGCAGCTTAGTCCCGCAGGGCGAACACTATGGCTACACCTTC. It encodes CASSLVPQGEHYGYTF.